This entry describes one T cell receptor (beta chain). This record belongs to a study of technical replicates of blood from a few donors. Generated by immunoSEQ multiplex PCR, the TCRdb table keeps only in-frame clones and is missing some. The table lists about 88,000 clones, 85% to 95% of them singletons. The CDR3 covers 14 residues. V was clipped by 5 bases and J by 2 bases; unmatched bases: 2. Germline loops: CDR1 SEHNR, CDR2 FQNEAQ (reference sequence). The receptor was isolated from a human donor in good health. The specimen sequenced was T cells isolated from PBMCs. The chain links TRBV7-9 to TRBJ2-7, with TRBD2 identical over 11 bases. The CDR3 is CASSLSGRAYEQYF. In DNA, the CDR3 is TGTGCCAGCAGCCTTAGCGGGAGGGCCTACGAGCAGTACTTC.